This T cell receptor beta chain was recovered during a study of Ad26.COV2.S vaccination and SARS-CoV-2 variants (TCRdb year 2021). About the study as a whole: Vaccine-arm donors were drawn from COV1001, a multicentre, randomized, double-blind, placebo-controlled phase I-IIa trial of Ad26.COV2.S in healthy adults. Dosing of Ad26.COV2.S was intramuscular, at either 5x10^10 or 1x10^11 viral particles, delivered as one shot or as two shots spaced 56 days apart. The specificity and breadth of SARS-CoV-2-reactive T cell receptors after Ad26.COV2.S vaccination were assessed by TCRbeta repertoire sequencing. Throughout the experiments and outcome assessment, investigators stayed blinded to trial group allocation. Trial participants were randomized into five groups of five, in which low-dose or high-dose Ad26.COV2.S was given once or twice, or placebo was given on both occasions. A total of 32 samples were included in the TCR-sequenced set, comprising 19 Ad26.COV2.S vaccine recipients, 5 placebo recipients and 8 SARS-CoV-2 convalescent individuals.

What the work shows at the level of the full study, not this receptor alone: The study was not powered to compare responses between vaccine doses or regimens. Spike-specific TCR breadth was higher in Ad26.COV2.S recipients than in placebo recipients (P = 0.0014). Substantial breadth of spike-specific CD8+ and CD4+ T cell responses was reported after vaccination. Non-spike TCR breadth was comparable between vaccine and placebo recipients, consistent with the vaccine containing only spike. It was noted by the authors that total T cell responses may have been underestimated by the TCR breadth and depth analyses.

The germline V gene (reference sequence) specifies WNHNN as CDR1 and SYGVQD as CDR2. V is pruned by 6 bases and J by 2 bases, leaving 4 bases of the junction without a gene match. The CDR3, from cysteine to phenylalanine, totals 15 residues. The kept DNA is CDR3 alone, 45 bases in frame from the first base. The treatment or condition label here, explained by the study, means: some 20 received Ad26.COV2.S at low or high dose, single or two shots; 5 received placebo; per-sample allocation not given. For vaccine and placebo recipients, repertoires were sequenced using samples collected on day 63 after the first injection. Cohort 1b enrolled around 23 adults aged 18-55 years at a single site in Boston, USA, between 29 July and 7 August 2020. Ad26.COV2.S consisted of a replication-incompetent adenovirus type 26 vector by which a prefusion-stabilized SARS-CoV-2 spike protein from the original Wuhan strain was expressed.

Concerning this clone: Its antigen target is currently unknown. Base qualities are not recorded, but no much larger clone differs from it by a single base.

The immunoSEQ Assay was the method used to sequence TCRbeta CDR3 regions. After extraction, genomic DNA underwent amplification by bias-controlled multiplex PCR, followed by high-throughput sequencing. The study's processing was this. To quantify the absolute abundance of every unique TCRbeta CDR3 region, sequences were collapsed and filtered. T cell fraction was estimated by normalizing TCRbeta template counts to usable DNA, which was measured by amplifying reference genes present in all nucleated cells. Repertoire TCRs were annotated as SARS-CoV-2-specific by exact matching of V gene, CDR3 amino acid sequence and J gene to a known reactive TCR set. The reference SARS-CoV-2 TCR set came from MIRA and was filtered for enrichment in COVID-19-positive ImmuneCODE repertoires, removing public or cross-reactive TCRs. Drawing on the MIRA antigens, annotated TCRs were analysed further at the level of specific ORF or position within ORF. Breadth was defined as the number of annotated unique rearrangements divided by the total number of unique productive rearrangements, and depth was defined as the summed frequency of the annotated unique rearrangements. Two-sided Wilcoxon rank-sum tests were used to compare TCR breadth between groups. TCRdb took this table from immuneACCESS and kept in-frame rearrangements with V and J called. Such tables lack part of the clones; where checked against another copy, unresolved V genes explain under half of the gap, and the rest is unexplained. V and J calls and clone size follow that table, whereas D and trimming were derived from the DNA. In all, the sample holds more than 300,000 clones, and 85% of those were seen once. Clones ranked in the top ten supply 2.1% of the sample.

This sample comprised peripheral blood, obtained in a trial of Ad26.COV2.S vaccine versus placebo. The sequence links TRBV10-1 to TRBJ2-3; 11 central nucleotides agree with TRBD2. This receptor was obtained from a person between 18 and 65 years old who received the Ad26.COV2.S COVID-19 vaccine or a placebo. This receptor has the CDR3 CASSKLAGDTDTQYF. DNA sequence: TGCGCCAGCAGCAAACTAGCGGGGGACACAGATACGCAGTATTTT.